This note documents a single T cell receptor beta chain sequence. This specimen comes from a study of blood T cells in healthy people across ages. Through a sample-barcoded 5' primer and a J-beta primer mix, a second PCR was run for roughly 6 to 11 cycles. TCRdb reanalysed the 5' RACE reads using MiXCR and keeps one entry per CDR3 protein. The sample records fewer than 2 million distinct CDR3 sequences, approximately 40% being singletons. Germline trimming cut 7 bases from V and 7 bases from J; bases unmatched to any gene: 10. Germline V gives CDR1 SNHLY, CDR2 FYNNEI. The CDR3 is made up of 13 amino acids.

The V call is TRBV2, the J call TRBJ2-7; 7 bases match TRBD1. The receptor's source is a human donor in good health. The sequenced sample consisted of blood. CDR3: CASTPRGGNEQYF. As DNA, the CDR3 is TGTGCCAGCACCCCAAGAGGGGGCAATGAGCAGTACTTC.